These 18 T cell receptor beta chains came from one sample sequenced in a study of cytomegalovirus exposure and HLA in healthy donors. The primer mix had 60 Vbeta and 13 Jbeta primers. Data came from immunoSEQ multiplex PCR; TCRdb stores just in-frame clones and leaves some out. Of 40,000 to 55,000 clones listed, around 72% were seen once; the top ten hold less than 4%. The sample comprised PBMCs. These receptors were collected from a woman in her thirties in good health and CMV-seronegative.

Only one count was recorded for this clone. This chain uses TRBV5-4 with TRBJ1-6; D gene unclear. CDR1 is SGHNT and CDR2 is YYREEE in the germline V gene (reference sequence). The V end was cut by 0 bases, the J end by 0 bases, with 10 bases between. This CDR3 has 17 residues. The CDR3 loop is CASSLARGSSYNSPLHF. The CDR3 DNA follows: TGTGCCAGCAGCTTGGCCCGAGGAAGCTCCTATAATTCACCCCTCCACTTT.

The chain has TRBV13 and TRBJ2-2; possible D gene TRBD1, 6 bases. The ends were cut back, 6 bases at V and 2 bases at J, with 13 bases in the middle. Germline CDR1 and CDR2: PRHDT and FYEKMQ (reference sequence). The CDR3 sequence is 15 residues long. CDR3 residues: CASSPLQGNTGELFF. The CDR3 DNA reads TGTGCCAGCAGTCCACTACAGGGAAACACCGGGGAGCTGTTTTTT.

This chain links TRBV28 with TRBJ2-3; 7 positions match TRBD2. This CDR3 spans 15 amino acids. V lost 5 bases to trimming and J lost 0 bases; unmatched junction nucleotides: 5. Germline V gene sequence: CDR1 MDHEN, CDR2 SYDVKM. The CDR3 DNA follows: TGTGCCAGCAGTCCAGCGGGACCTAGCACAGATACGCAGTATTTT. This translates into CASSPAGPSTDTQYF.

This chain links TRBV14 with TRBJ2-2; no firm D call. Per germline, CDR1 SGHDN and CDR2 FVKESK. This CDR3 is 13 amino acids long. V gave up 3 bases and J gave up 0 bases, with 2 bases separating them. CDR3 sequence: CASSHTNTGELFF. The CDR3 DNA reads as TGTGCCAGCAGCCACACGAACACCGGGGAGCTGTTTTTT.

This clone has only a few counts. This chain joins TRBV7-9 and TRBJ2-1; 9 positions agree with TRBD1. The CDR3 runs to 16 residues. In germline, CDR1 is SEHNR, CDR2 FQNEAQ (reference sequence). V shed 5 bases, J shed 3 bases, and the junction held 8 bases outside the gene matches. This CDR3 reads CASSAGQGIFYNEQFF. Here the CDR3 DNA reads TGTGCCAGCAGCGCTGGACAGGGGATCTTCTACAATGAGCAGTTCTTC. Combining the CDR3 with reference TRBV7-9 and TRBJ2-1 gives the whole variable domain DTGVSQNPRHKITKRGQNVTFRCDPISEHNRLYWYRQTLGQGPEFLTYFQNEAQLEKSRLLSDRFSAERPKGSFSTLEIQRTEQGDSAMYLCASSAGQGIFYNEQFFGPGTRLTVL.

CDR3: CASMGRVISETQYF. CDR3 coding DNA: TGTGCCAGCATGGGCAGGGTGATATCGGAGACCCAGTACTTC. This chain links TRBV2 with TRBJ2-5, with D possibly being TRBD1 (5 bases). The length of the CDR3 is 14 residues. CDR1 and CDR2 (germline): SNHLY, FYNNEI. Trimming cost V 7 bases and J 5 bases, with 17 bases left between them.

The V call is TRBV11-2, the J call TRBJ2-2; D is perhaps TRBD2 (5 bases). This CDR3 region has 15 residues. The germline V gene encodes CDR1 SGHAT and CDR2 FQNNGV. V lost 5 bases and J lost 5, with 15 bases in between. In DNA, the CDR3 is TGTGCCAGCAGCCGCGAGGGCGTCGGAACCGGGGAGCTGTTTTTT. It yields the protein CASSREGVGTGELFF.

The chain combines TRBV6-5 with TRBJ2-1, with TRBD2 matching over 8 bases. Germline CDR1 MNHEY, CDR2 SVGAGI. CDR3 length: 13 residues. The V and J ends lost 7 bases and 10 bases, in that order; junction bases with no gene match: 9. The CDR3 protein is CASMLSGGREQFF. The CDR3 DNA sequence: TGTGCCAGCATGTTATCGGGGGGGCGCGAGCAGTTCTTC.

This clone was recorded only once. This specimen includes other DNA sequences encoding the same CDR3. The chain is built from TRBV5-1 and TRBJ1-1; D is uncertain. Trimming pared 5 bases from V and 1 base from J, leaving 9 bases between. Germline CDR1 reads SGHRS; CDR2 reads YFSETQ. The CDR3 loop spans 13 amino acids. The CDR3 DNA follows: TGCGCCAGCAGTCCTGGAGAGAACACTGAAGCTTTCTTT. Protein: CASSPGENTEAFF.

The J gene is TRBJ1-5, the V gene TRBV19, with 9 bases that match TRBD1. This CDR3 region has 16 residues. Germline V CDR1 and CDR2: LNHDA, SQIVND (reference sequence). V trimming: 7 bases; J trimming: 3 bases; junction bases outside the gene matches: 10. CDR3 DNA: TGTGCCAGTACCGACGGGACAGGGATGGACAATCAGCCCCAGCATTTT. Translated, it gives CASTDGTGMDNQPQHF.

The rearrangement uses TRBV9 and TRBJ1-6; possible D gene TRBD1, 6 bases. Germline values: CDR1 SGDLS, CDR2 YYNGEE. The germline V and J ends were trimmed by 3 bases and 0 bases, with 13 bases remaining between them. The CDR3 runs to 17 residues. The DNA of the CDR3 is TGTGCCAGCAGCGCCGGGACACCGAGCTCCTATAATTCACCCCTCCACTTT. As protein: CASSAGTPSSYNSPLHF.

The chain's CDR3 is CASSIQGTVKAFF. The CDR3 DNA reads as TGTGCCAGCAGTATACAGGGGACAGTCAAAGCTTTCTTT. This rearrangement joins TRBV28 to TRBJ1-1, with TRBD1 matching 7 bases. Per the germline V gene, CDR1 is MDHEN and CDR2 is SYDVKM. Trimming removed 5 bases from V and 9 bases from J; junction bases left unmatched: 9. CDR3 size: 13 residues.

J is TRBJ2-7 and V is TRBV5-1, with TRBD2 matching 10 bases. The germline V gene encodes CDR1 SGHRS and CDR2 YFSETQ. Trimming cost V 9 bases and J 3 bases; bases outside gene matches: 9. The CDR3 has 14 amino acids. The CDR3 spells CANQAWTSGYEQYF. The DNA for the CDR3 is TGCGCCAACCAGGCCTGGACTAGCGGCTACGAGCAGTACTTC.

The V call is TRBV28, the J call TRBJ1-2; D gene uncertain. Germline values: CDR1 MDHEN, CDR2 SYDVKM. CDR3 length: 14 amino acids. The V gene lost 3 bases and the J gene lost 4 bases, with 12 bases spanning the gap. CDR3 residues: CASSFGLLTYGYTF. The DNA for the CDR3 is TGTGCCAGCAGTTTCGGACTTTTGACCTATGGCTACACCTTC.

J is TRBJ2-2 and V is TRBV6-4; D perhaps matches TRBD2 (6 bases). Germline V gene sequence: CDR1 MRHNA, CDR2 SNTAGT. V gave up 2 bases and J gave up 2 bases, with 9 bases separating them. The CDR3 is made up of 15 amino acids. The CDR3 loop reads CASSDGAGNTGELFF. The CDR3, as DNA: TGTGCCAGCAGTGACGGCGCGGGAAACACCGGGGAGCTGTTTTTT.

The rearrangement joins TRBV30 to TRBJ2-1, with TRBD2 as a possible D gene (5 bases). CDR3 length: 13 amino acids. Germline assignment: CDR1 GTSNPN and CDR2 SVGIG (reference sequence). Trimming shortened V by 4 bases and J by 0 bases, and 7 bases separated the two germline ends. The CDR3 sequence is CAWKAGSYNEQFF. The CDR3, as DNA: TGTGCCTGGAAGGCGGGCTCCTACAATGAGCAGTTCTTC.

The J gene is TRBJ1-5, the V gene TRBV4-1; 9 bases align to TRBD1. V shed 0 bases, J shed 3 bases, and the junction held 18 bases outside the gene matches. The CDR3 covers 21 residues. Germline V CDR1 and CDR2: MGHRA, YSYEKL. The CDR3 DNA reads TGCGCCAGCAGCCAAGATCCTCACATTGGCACCGGGACAGGGACCAATCAGCCCCAGCATTTT. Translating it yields CASSQDPHIGTGTGTNQPQHF.

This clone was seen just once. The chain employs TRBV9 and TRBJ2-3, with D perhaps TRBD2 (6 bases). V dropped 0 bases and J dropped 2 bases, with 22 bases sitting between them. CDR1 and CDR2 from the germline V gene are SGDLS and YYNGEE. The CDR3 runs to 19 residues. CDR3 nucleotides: TGTGCCAGCAGCGTAGACATTAGAGGAGCGGGCGGGTCCACAGATACGCAGTATTTT. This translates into CASSVDIRGAGGSTDTQYF.